The source of this T cell receptor (beta chain) is a study of shared clonotypes between healthy human individuals. The CDR3 is 12 amino acids. The germline V gene has CDR1 SGHAT and CDR2 FQNNGV. V was trimmed by 4 bases and J by 8 bases, leaving 8 bases between them. The method was immunoSEQ multiplex PCR; TCRdb's version includes in-frame clones alone and lacks a portion of them. The table shows 2 million or so clones, with 90% to 95% occurring only once. The receptor was isolated from a man younger than 30 in good health. The sequenced material came from naive CD4+ T cells sorted from blood. Subset denoted: CD45RA+ positively selected. V is TRBV11-2 and J is TRBJ2-2; D not resolved. The CDR3 sequence: CASSSGFGELFF. In DNA form, the CDR3 reads TGTGCCAGCAGCTCCGGGTTTGGGGAGCTGTTTTTT.